The entry below describes one TCR beta chain. The data were taken from a study of blood T cell repertoires in COVID-19. Study details: COVID-19 samples, acute and convalescent, were from the United States, Italy and Spain. T cells, B-cell-depleted T cells, or PBMCs supplied cDNA or gDNA.

In the source study's methods: Reference gene primer amplification gave estimated nucleated cell counts. The table came from immunoSEQ multiplex PCR; TCRdb's copy has only in-frame clones and leaves some out. That table supplies the V and J calls and clone size; D and trimming were determined from the DNA. This sample carries 400,000 to 450,000 clones, about nine tenths of them seen once, and the ten largest clones take almost 1.5%. Trimming removed 3 bases from V and 5 bases from J, with 14 bases in between. Germline V gives CDR1 LNHDA, CDR2 SQIVND (reference sequence). The CDR3 consists of 15 residues.

Sequenced sample: peripheral blood. This sequence joins TRBV19 and TRBJ1-5; D uncertain. This TCR was recovered from a woman in her twenties or thirties with active or convalescent COVID-19. The CDR3 DNA sequence: TGTGCCAGTAGTATGTGGAGGCTGGGAGATCAGCCCCAGCATTTT. Amino acids: CASSMWRLGDQPQHF.